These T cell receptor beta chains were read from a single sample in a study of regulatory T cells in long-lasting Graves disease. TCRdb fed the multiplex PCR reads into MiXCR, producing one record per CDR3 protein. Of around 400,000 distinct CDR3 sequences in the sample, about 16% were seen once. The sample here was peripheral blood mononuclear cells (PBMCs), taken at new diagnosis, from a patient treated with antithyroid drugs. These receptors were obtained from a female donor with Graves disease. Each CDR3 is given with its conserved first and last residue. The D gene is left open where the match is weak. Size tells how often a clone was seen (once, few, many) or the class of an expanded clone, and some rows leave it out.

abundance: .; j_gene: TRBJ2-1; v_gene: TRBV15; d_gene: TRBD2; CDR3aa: CATAGTSGYNEQFF; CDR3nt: TGTGCCACTGCTGGGACTAGCGGATACAATGAGCAGTTCTTC
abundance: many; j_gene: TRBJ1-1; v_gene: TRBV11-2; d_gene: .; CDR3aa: CASSARTPNTEAFF; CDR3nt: TGTGCCAGCAGCGCAAGGACACCAAACACTGAAGCTTTCTTT
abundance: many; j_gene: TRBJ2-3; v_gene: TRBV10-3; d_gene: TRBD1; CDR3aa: CAIWDRATEDTQYF; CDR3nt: TGTGCCATCTGGGACAGGGCCACTGAAGATACGCAGTATTTT
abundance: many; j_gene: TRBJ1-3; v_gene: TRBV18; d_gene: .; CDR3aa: CASPGENTIYF; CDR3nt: TGTGCCAGCCCAGGGGAAAACACCATATATTTT
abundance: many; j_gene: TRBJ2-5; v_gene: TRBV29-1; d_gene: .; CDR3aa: CSGGAGETQYF; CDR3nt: TGCAGCGGGGGGGCCGGAGAGACCCAGTACTTC
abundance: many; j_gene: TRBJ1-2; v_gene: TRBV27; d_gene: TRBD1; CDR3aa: CASSSRGGYGYTF; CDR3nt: TGTGCCAGCAGTTCCAGGGGGGGCTATGGCTACACCTTC
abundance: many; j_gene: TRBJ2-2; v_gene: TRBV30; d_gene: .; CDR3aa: CAWSVGRTNTGELFF; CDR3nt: TGTGCCTGGAGTGTAGGACGGACGAACACCGGGGAGCTGTTTTTT
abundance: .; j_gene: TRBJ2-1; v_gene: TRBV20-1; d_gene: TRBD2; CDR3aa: CSAMRGSFNEQFF; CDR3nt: TGCAGTGCGATGCGCGGGAGCTTCAATGAGCAGTTCTTC
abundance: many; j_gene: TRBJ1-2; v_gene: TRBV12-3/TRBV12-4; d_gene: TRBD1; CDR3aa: CASSSTGVGYGYTF; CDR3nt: TGTGCCAGCAGTTCCACAGGGGTTGGGTATGGCTACACCTTC
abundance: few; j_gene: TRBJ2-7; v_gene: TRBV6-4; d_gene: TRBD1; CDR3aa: CASSQGAEQYF; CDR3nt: TGTGCCAGCAGCCAGGGGGCCGAGCAGTACTTC
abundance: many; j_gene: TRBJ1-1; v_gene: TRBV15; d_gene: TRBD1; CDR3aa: CATSRPRGETEAFF; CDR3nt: TGTGCCACCAGCAGACCCAGGGGGGAGACTGAAGCTTTCTTT
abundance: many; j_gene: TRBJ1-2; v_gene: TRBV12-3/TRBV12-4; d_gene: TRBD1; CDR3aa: CASSTRGQGVYGYTF; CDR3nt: TGTGCCAGCAGTACTAGAGGACAGGGGGTTTATGGCTACACCTTC
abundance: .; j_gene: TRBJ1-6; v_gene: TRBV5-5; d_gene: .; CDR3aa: CASSSTFLQGANSPLHF; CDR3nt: TGTGCCAGCAGCTCGACCTTTCTACAGGGCGCGAATTCACCCCTCCACTTT
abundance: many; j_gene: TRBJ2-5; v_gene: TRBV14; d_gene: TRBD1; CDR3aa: CASSPTGFEETQYF; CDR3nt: TGTGCCAGCAGCCCGACAGGGTTCGAAGAGACCCAGTACTTC
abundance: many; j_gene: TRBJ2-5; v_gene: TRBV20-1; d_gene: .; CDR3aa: CSARVGGEETQYF; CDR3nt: TGCAGTGCTAGAGTTGGGGGTGAGGAGACCCAGTACTTC
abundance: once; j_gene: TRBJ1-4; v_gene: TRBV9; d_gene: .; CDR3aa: CASSETPEANEKLFF; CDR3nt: TGTGCCAGCAGCGAGACCCCGGAGGCTAATGAAAAACTGTTTTTT
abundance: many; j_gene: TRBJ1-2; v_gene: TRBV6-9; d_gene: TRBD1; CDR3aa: CASSYPGQPLRYTF; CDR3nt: TGTGCCAGCAGTTACCCGGGACAGCCCTTACGCTACACCTTC
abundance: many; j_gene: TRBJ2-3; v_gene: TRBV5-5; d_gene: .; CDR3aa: CASSLRTQYF; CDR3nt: TGTGCCAGCAGCTTAAGGACGCAGTATTTT
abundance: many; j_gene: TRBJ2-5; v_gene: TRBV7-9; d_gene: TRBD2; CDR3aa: CASSSRLAETQYF; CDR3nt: TGTGCCAGCAGCTCGAGACTAGCCGAGACCCAGTACTTC
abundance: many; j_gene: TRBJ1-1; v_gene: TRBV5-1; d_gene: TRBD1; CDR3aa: CASSLSRTGRTEAFF; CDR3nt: TGTGCCAGCAGCTTATCACGGACAGGGCGGACTGAAGCTTTCTTT
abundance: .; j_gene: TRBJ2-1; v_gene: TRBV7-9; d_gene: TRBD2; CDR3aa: CASSFSGRASNEQFF; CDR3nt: TGTGCCAGCAGCTTTAGCGGGAGGGCCTCCAATGAGCAGTTCTTC
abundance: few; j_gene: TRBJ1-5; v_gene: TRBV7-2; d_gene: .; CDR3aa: CASSLVGYNQPQHF; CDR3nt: TGTGCCAGCAGCTTAGTAGGGTATAATCAGCCCCAGCATTTT
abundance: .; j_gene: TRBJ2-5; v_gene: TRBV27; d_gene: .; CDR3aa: CASSLVGGRETQYF; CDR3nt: TGTGCCAGCAGTTTAGTAGGGGGTCGGGAGACCCAGTACTTC
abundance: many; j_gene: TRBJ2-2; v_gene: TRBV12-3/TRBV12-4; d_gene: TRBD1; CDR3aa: CASSLRTGTGELFF; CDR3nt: TGTGCCAGCAGTTTAAGGACAGGCACCGGGGAGCTGTTTTTT
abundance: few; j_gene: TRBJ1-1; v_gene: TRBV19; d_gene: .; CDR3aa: CASSISGNMNTEAFF; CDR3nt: TGTGCCAGTAGTATATCGGGGAATATGAACACTGAAGCTTTCTTT
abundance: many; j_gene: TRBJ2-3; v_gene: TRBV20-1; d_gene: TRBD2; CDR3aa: CSANGAGGAGDTQYF; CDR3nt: TGCAGTGCTAATGGAGCGGGGGGGGCAGGGGATACGCAGTATTTT
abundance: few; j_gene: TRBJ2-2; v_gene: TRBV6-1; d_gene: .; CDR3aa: CATEKGRKNTGELFF; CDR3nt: TGTGCCACCGAGAAGGGGAGGAAGAACACCGGGGAGCTGTTTTTT
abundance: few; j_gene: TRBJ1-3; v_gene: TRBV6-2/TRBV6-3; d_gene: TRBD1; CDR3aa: CASSEMGQTSGNTIYF; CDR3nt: TGTGCCAGCAGTGAAATGGGACAGACCTCTGGAAACACCATATATTTT
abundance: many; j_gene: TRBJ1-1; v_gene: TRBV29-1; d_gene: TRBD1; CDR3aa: CSVQGGMLTEAFF; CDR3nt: TGCAGCGTTCAGGGGGGGATGCTCACTGAAGCTTTCTTT
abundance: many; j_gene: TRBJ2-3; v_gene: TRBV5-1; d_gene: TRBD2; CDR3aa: CASSSKGLAGGRSTDTQYF; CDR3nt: TGCGCCAGCAGCTCCAAGGGACTAGCGGGGGGACGATCCACAGATACGCAGTATTTT
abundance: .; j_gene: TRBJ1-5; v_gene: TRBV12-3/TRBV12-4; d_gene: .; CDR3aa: CASAQGLPGNQPQHF; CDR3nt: TGTGCCAGCGCGCAGGGGCTTCCTGGCAATCAGCCCCAGCATTTT
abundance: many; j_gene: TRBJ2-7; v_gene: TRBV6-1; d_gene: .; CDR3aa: CASSANRDAPYEQYF; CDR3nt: TGTGCCAGCAGTGCCAACCGGGACGCCCCCTACGAGCAGTACTTC
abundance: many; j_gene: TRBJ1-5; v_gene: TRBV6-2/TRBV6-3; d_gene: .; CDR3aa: CASSYDGIGVANQPQHF; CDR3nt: TGTGCCAGCAGTTACGACGGGATCGGGGTGGCCAATCAGCCCCAGCATTTT
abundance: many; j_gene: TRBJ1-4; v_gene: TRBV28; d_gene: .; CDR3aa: CASSDPYEKLFF; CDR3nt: TGTGCCAGCAGTGATCCCTATGAAAAACTGTTTTTT
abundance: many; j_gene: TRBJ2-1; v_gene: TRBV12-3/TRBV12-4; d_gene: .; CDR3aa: CASSLKPVNEQFF; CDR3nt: TGTGCCAGCAGTTTAAAGCCGGTGAATGAGCAGTTCTTC
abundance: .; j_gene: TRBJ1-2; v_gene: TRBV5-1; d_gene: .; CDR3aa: CASSLVGGPMEGYTF; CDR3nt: TGCGCCAGCAGCTTGGTGGGAGGGCCCATGGAGGGCTACACCTTC
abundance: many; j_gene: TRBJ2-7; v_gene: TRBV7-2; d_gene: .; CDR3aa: CASSHGDWNSYEQYF; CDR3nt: TGTGCCAGCAGCCACGGGGATTGGAATTCCTACGAGCAGTACTTC
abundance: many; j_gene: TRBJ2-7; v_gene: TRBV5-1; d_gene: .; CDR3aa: CASSPDKLYEQYF; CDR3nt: TGCGCCAGCAGCCCGGACAAACTCTACGAGCAGTACTTC
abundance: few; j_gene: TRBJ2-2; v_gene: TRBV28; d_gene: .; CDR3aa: CASDSLAAGNTGELFF; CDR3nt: TGTGCCAGCGATTCTTTGGCAGCGGGGAACACCGGGGAGCTGTTTTTT
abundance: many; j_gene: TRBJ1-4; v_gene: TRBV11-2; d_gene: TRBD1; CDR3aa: CASSLGGGNEKLFF; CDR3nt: TGTGCCAGCAGCTTAGGAGGGGGCAATGAAAAACTGTTTTTT
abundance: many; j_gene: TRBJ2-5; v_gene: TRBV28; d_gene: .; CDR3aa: CASSTGVWAKMGAQYF; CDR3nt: TGTGCCAGCAGCACGGGAGTTTGGGCCAAAATGGGGGCCCAGTACTTC
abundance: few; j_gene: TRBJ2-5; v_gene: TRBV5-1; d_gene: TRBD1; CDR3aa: CASSPGDVDRAQETQYF; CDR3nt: TGCGCCAGCAGCCCCGGAGACGTGGACAGGGCCCAAGAGACCCAGTACTTC
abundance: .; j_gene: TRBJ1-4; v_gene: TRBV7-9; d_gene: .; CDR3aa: CASSRARVGEKLFF; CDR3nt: TGTGCCAGCAGCCGAGCCCGCGTGGGGGAAAAACTGTTTTTT
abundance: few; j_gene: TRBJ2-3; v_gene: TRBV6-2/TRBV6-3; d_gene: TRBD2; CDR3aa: CASSSLAGALTDTQYF; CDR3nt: TGTGCCAGCAGTTCGCTAGCGGGGGCTCTCACAGATACGCAGTATTTT
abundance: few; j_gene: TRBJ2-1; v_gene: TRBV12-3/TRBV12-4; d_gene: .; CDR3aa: CASSFLWTPNNEQFF; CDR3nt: TGTGCCAGCAGTTTCCTTTGGACACCAAACAATGAGCAGTTCTTC
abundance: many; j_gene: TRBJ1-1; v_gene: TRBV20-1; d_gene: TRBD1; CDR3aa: CSASTMGQGNTEAFF; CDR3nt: TGCAGTGCCTCGACGATGGGACAGGGGAACACTGAAGCTTTCTTT
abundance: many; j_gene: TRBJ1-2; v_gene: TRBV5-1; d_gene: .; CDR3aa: CASSTSTAPNYGYTF; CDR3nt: TGCGCCAGCAGCACCTCGACTGCTCCTAACTATGGCTACACCTTC
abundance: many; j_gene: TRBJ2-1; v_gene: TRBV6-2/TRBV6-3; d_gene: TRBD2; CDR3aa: CASAGTSGKYSYNEQFF; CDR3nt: TGTGCCAGCGCCGGGACTAGCGGCAAGTACTCCTACAATGAGCAGTTCTTC
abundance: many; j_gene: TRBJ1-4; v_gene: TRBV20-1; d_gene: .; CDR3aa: CSVSQGPWSGKLFF; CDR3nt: TGCAGTGTTAGCCAAGGCCCCTGGTCGGGAAAACTGTTTTTT
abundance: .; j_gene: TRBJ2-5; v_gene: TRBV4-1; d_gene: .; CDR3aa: CASSLGVRETQYF; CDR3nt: TGCGCCAGCAGCCTGGGAGTACGGGAGACCCAGTACTTC
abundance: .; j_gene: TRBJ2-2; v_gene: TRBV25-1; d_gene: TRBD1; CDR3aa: CASSESGTGNTGELFF; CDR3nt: TGTGCCAGCAGTGAATCCGGGACAGGGAACACCGGGGAGCTGTTTTTT
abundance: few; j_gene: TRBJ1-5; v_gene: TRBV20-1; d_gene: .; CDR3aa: CSALGGKQPQHF; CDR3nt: TGCAGTGCCCTGGGGGGAAAACAGCCCCAGCATTTT
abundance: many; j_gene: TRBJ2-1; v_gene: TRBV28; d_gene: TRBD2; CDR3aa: CASSQRGVYNEQFF; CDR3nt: TGTGCCAGCAGCCAACGGGGGGTCTACAATGAGCAGTTCTTC
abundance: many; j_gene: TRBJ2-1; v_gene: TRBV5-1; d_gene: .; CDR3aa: CASSTGLEPNEQFF; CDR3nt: TGCGCCAGCAGCACAGGACTGGAACCCAATGAGCAGTTCTTC